This T cell receptor (beta chain) comes out of a study of cytomegalovirus exposure and HLA in healthy donors. Study results and limitations: Reportedly, HLA-A and HLA-B alleles of most subjects were accurately predicted from TCR beta. Some 150 TCR beta chains were listed as cytomegalovirus-associated.

The CDR3 consists of 12 residues. Germline assignment: CDR1 SGHTA and CDR2 FQGNSA. Trimming cost V 4 bases and J 7 bases, with 9 bases left between them. Healthy donors of bone marrow made up the group. 60 Vbeta and 13 Jbeta primers were used in PCR. Original processing notes: Some 12 million shared chains were among the approximately 76 million unique TCR beta chains that a later analysis counted. The table came from immunoSEQ multiplex PCR; TCRdb's copy has only in-frame clones and leaves some out. For V, J and clone size, that table is used; D and trimming come from the DNA. The sample gives around 170,000 clones, more than 75% of which show up once; 2% to 3% is in the top ten. Points on this clone: Its antigen is currently unknown.

This clonotype was obtained from a woman in her fifties or sixties in good health and CMV-seropositive. The sequenced sample consisted of PBMCs. The rearrangement links TRBV7-2 to TRBJ2-3; D gene uncertain. CDR3 sequence reads: CASSYSSNTQYF. CDR3 bases: TGTGCCAGCAGCTATAGCTCGAATACGCAGTATTTT.